The 17 T cell receptor beta chains given below trace back to one sample, sequenced in a study of blood T cell repertoires in COVID-19. Some clones are missing from TCRdb's copy, which holds only in-frame ones; the method was immunoSEQ multiplex PCR. The table includes some 260,000 clones, 88% detected once. Source material: peripheral blood. These receptors all come from an elderly man with acute or convalescent COVID-19.

The CDR3 DNA follows: TGTGCCAGCAGCCAAACGACAGGGGGGACTGAAGCTTTCTTT. Amino acid sequence: CASSQTTGGTEAFF. This chain links TRBV11-2 with TRBJ1-1, with 9 bases that match TRBD1. The germline CDR1 and CDR2 sequences are SGHAT and FQNNGV. CDR3 length equals 14 residues. The J segment lost 5 bases and the V segment lost 5 bases, leaving 6 bases of the junction unmatched.

The rearrangement joins TRBV5-6 to TRBJ1-1; TRBD1 might be the D (5 bases). Germline-derived CDR1 and CDR2 are SGHDT and YYEEEE. Trimming removed 1 base from V and 3 bases from J, with 10 bases in between. The CDR3 sequence is 14 residues long. The CDR3 is CASSLLGGDTEAFF. As DNA, the CDR3 is TGTGCCAGCAGCTTGTTGGGGGGAGACACTGAAGCTTTCTTT.

J is TRBJ2-3 and V is TRBV5-1; D unresolved. Trimming cost V 3 bases and J 6 bases, with 11 bases left between them. This CDR3 has 13 residues. Germline V gene lookup returns CDR1 SGHRS and CDR2 YFSETQ. The CDR3 here is CASSSQPRDTQYF. The CDR3, as DNA: TGCGCCAGCAGCTCCCAACCCCGGGATACGCAGTATTTT.

The chain couples TRBV3-1 (or the pseudogene TRBV3-2) to TRBJ1-2; the match to TRBD1 covers 10 bases. This CDR3 has 16 residues. CDR1 is LGHDT, CDR2 YNNKEL, per germline (reference sequence). V dropped 2 bases and J dropped 6; count of bases not matched to a gene: 9. CDR3 region: CASSQSPETGGDGYTF. The CDR3 DNA reads TGTGCCAGCAGCCAAAGCCCCGAGACAGGGGGCGATGGCTACACCTTC.

This rearrangement joins TRBV18 to TRBJ1-1, with 9 bases matching TRBD1. J gave up 2 bases and V 5 bases, and 6 bases lay outside the gene matches. The CDR3 runs to 15 residues. Germline CDR1 reads KGHSH; CDR2 reads LQKENI. In DNA, the CDR3 is TGTGCCAGCTCATTGGGACAGGGCCCCAACACTGAAGCTTTCTTT. Its translation is CASSLGQGPNTEAFF.

The table lists this clone with a count of one. V and J are TRBV18 and TRBJ2-5; 9 nucleotides align to TRBD1. The CDR3 totals 14 residues. Trimming took 6 bases from V and 4 from J; bases not matched to a gene: 6. Germline CDR1 is KGHSH and CDR2 is LQKENI. CDR3 in amino acids: CASSPGQGGETQYF. The CDR3 DNA sequence: TGTGCCAGCTCGCCGGGACAGGGTGGAGAGACCCAGTACTTC.

This rearrangement joins TRBV28 to TRBJ2-7; 8 bases line up with TRBD1. V shed 5 bases and J 7 bases; nucleotides not matched to a gene: 13. The germline V gene encodes CDR1 MDHEN and CDR2 SYDVKM. This CDR3 is built from 15 residues. The CDR3 sequence is CASSLPGQGMGEQYF. The CDR3 nucleotides are TGTGCCAGCAGTCTCCCCGGACAGGGCATGGGTGAGCAGTACTTC.

J is TRBJ2-7 and V is TRBV28; TRBD1 is a possible D gene (7 bases). Germline CDR1 is MDHEN and CDR2 is SYDVKM. The CDR3 covers 14 residues. Trimming stripped 6 bases from V and 2 bases from J, with 14 bases between. CDR3 sequence: CASRRQGGAYEQYF. CDR3 DNA sequence: TGTGCCAGCAGGCGACAGGGAGGAGCCTACGAGCAGTACTTC.

This clone was detected only once. V usage is TRBV9 and J usage is TRBJ1-2; possibly TRBD1 for D (6 bases). The CDR3 runs to 15 residues. Germline V lookup: CDR1 SGDLS, CDR2 YYNGEE. The germline V and J ends were trimmed by 3 bases and 7 bases, with 19 bases remaining between them. This CDR3 is CASSATRQATGGYTF. The CDR3 DNA sequence: TGTGCCAGCAGCGCTACCCGACAGGCGACCGGTGGCTACACCTTC.

This chain links TRBV29-1 with TRBJ1-2; 8 nucleotides line up with TRBD1. The CDR3 is 12 residues long. Germline trimming cut 7 bases from V and 2 bases from J; bases unmatched to any gene: 3. Germline-derived CDR1 and CDR2 are SQVTM and ANQGSEA. CDR3 amino acids: CSATGGNYGYTF. As DNA, the CDR3 is TGCAGCGCCACAGGGGGAAACTATGGCTACACCTTC.

The chain employs TRBV5-1 and TRBJ2-5, with a possible D match to TRBD1 (6 bases). CDR3 size: 14 residues. The V gene lost 6 bases and the J gene lost 4 bases, with 16 bases spanning the gap. Germline CDR1 SGHRS, CDR2 YFSETQ. CDR3 region: CASTTGFVGETQYF. The CDR3 nucleotides read TGCGCCAGCACCACAGGGTTTGTCGGAGAGACCCAGTACTTC.

The gene calls are TRBV19 and TRBJ2-1; possible D gene TRBD1, 6 bases. V was cut by 7 bases and J by 2 bases, with 15 bases left in between. This CDR3 contains 15 residues. Per germline, CDR1 LNHDA and CDR2 SQIVND (reference sequence). CDR3 nucleotides: TGTGCCAGTAACGGACAGCCCTCTACCTACAATGAGCAGTTCTTC. Translated: CASNGQPSTYNEQFF.

The chain employs TRBV6-5 and TRBJ1-2, with D uncertain. Trimming shortened V by 6 bases and J by 1 base, and 12 bases separated the two germline ends. Per the germline V gene, CDR1 is MNHEY and CDR2 is SVGAGI. The CDR3 has 14 residues. In nucleotides, the CDR3 is TGTGCCAGCAGCTCCGGGAGGGATAACTATGGCTACACCTTC. This translates into CASSSGRDNYGYTF.

The J gene is TRBJ1-3, the V gene TRBV7-9; D may be TRBD1 (6 bases). The germline V gene has CDR1 SEHNR and CDR2 FQNEAQ (reference sequence). CDR3 size: 16 residues. V lost 2 bases and J lost 1, with 12 bases in between. CDR3: CASSLRGGQSGNTIYF. For the CDR3, the DNA is TGTGCCAGCAGCTTAAGAGGGGGTCAATCTGGAAACACCATATATTTT.

The gene calls are TRBV5-6 and TRBJ2-3; 7 bases agree with TRBD2. J was trimmed by 2 bases and V by 4 bases; bases with no gene match: 4. This CDR3 spans 14 amino acids. Germline CDR1 is SGHDT and CDR2 is YYEEEE. CDR3 sequence reads: CASSKRGPTDTQYF. The CDR3 DNA sequence: TGTGCCAGCAGCAAGCGGGGACCCACAGATACGCAGTATTTT.

This chain links TRBV15 with TRBJ1-3, with D possibly matching TRBD1 (5 bases). Germline CDR1 and CDR2: LNHNV and YYDKDF (reference sequence). The CDR3 covers 15 residues. V dropped 1 base and J dropped 0 bases, with 7 bases sitting between them. CDR3 DNA sequence: TGTGCCACCAGCAGAGGGGGCAACTCTGGAAACACCATATATTTT. Its protein is CATSRGGNSGNTIYF.

The chain is built from TRBV5-8 and TRBJ2-3; D might be TRBD2 (6 bases). V was clipped by 0 bases and J by 1 base, with 12 bases between them. Germline assignment: CDR1 SGHTS and CDR2 YDEGEE. The CDR3 loop spans 16 amino acids. CDR3 nucleotides: TGTGCCAGCAGCTTGGGTGAGGGACTGGGCACAGATACGCAGTATTTT. It encodes CASSLGEGLGTDTQYF. The whole variable domain, remainder taken from reference TRBV5-8 and TRBJ2-3, is EAGVTQSPTHLIKTRGQQATLRCSPISGHTSVYWYQQALGLGLQFLLWYDEGEERNRGNFPPRFSGRQFPNYSSELNVNALELEDSALYLCASSLGEGLGTDTQYFGPGTRLTVL.